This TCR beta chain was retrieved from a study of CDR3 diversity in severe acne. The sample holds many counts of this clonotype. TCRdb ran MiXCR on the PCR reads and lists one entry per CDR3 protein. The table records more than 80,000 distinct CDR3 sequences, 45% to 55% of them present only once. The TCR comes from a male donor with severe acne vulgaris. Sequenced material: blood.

CDR3 region: CASSGGTEAFF. The CDR3, as DNA: TGTGCCAGCAGTGGTGGGACTGAAGCTTTCTTT. This rearrangement joins TRBV2 to TRBJ1-1; D is unclear. CDR3 size: 11 residues. Germline loops: CDR1 SNHLY, CDR2 FYNNEI. Trimming cost V 4 bases and J 5 bases, with 5 bases left between them.